The 23 T cell receptor beta chains below were found in one sample sequenced in a study of T-cell memory formation after mild COVID-19. One entry per CDR3 protein, called by TCRdb with MiXCR from the 5' RACE reads. This sample yields about 240,000 distinct CDR3 sequences, of which roughly 10% are seen a single time; around 23% belongs to the top ten. The material sequenced was PBMCs or a T cell subset sorted from them (not recorded which). Every receptor here comes from a young man who had mild COVID-19 (a few samples of this study predate the infection). Cell type and time point are not known.

This clonotype appeared a few times. The J gene is TRBJ2-7, the V gene TRBV10-3, with TRBD2 matching over 8 bases. Trimming cost V 2 bases and J 6 bases; bases outside gene matches: 3. From germline, CDR1 is ENHRY and CDR2 SYGVKD. This CDR3 comprises 13 residues. CDR3 protein: CAISETLAVEQYV. The CDR3 bases are TGTGCCATCAGTGAGACACTAGCGGTCGAGCAGTACGTC.

V and J are TRBV7-2 and TRBJ2-3, with D unresolved. CDR1 is SGHTA, CDR2 FQGNSA, per germline. Trimming removed 5 bases at V and 5 bases at J, with 11 bases between. CDR3 size: 13 residues. CDR3 nucleotides: TGTGCCAGCAGCCCCAGGAAACTAGATACGCAGTATTTT. Its translation: CASSPRKLDTQYF.

This clonotype was recorded a few times. The genes are TRBV20-1 and TRBJ2-5, with TRBD2 identical over 7 bases. Germline V gives CDR1 DFQATT, CDR2 SNEGSKA (reference sequence). V was clipped by 6 bases and J by 2 bases; unmatched bases: 3. The CDR3 loop spans 12 amino acids. CDR3 region: CSASGAQETQYF. In DNA form, the CDR3 reads TGCAGTGCAAGCGGGGCTCAAGAGACCCAGTACTTC.

This clonotype was counted between two and nine times. The chain combines TRBV7-9 with TRBJ2-4, with D maybe TRBD2 (5 bases). The V gene's germline CDR1 is SEHNR and CDR2 FQNEAQ (reference sequence). The V and J ends lost 2 bases and 7 bases respectively, with 15 bases between them. The CDR3 has 15 residues. The CDR3 coding sequence is TGTGCCAGCAGCTTAACCCACTTGGCTAGCAACATTCAGTACTTC. It codes for CASSLTHLASNIQYF.

The chain links TRBV7-9 to TRBJ1-2; the D gene is possibly TRBD1 (5 bases). This CDR3 has 14 amino acids. The V and J ends lost 5 bases and 5 bases respectively, with 15 bases between them. In germline, CDR1 is SEHNR, CDR2 FQNEAQ (reference sequence). The DNA for the CDR3 is TGTGCCAGCAGCCGTCTGACAGTATTGTATGGCTACACCTTC. Translated, it gives CASSRLTVLYGYTF.

This clonotype was detected ten times or more. The V and J genes are TRBV5-1 and TRBJ1-4, with D maybe TRBD1 (6 bases). The CDR3 is 15 residues long. The V gene lost 7 bases and the J gene lost 7 bases, with 20 bases spanning the gap. The germline V gene encodes CDR1 SGHRS and CDR2 YFSETQ. The CDR3 DNA is TGCGCCAGCGGGGTGACGGGGGCGAGAGGTGAAAAACTGTTTTTT. Translating it yields CASGVTGARGEKLFF. Together with reference TRBV5-1 and TRBJ1-4, the CDR3 gives the full variable domain: KAGVTQTPRYLIKTRGQQVTLSCSPISGHRSVSWYQQTPGQGLQFLFEYFSETQRNKGNFPGRFSGRQFSNSRSEMNVSTLELGDSALYLCASGVTGARGEKLFFGSGTQLSVL.

This clonotype came up many times. The CDR3 loop reads CASRNQREGELFF. The DNA of the CDR3 is TGTGCCAGCAGGAACCAGCGCGAGGGGGAGCTGTTTTTT. The chain uses TRBV6-5 and TRBJ2-2; no definite D call. There are 13 residues in the CDR3. Deletions cut 6 bases from V and 8 bases from J, with 13 bases between. CDR1 is MNHEY, CDR2 SVGAGI, per germline.

The chain uses TRBV7-2 and TRBJ2-7, with D perhaps assigned TRBD1 or TRBD2 (5 bases each). The length of the CDR3 is 16 residues. Germline V lookup: CDR1 SGHTA, CDR2 FQGNSA. Trimming took 1 base from V and 1 from J, leaving 14 bases between them. The CDR3 spells CASSLDVGTASYEQYF. CDR3 nucleotide sequence: TGTGCCAGCAGCTTAGATGTTGGGACGGCATCCTACGAGCAGTACTTC.

This clonotype has a handful of counts. V and J are TRBV20-1 and TRBJ2-7; 7 bases are a match to TRBD1. Trimming removed 6 bases from V and 4 bases from J; junction bases left unmatched: 12. CDR3 size: 14 residues. Germline CDR1 and CDR2: DFQATT and SNEGSKA (reference sequence). CDR3 loop: CSARDSAQKYEQYF. For the CDR3, the DNA is TGCAGTGCCCGGGACAGTGCACAAAAGTACGAGCAGTACTTC.

The table lists this clonotype with many counts. V and J are TRBV12-3 or TRBV12-4 and TRBJ2-3, with 14 nucleotides matching TRBD2. The trim removed 6 bases at V and 6 bases at J, leaving 17 bases unmatched. This CDR3 has 19 amino acids. For the CDR3, the DNA is TGTGCCAGCAGGACCGATTACGTGGGACTAGCGGGGGCTTCGGATACGCAGTATTTT. Translating it yields CASRTDYVGLAGASDTQYF.

This clonotype was seen more than once but under ten times. The chain employs TRBV7-9 and TRBJ2-5, with TRBD1 as a possible D gene (6 bases). V lost 2 bases and J 5 bases, leaving 9 bases between the germline ends. CDR1 and CDR2 (germline): SEHNR, FQNEAQ (reference sequence). CDR3 length: 13 amino acids. The CDR3 region is CASSLNRAETQYF. In nucleotides, the CDR3 is TGTGCCAGCAGCTTAAACAGGGCCGAGACCCAGTACTTC.

The V call is TRBV27, the J call TRBJ2-3; D is possibly TRBD1 or TRBD2 (5 bases each). The V and J ends lost 6 bases and 4 bases respectively, with 11 bases between them. The CDR3 has 13 amino acids. Germline lookup yields CDR1 MNHEY and CDR2 SMNVEV (reference sequence). CDR3: CASRTGTSDTQYF. Written as DNA, the CDR3 is TGTGCCAGCAGAACCGGGACCTCAGATACGCAGTATTTT.

The rearrangement uses TRBV6-5 and TRBJ1-1, with D possibly being TRBD1 (5 bases). Germline assignment: CDR1 MNHEY and CDR2 SVGAGI. Trimming shortened V by 0 bases and J by 4 bases, and 9 bases separated the two germline ends. This CDR3 spans 14 amino acids. The CDR3 reads CASSYSWRGTEAFF. CDR3 bases: TGTGCCAGCAGTTACTCGTGGAGGGGCACTGAAGCTTTCTTT.

The chain links TRBV25-1 to TRBJ2-2; D uncertain. Per germline, CDR1 MGHDK and CDR2 SYGVNS. The CDR3 sequence is 14 residues long. V lost 4 bases and J lost 0, with 6 bases in between. This chain's CDR3 is CASSGRTNTGELFF. The DNA for the CDR3 is TGTGCCAGCAGTGGAAGGACGAACACCGGGGAGCTGTTTTTT.

This sequence joins TRBV3-1 and TRBJ2-5; the match to TRBD1 covers 8 bases. This CDR3 is built from 16 residues. J was trimmed by 4 bases and V by 1 base; bases with no gene match: 8. CDR1 and CDR2 from the germline V gene are LGHDT and YNNKEL (reference sequence). This CDR3 reads CASSQGRTGRRETQYF. The CDR3 DNA reads TGTGCCAGCAGCCAAGGAAGGACAGGGCGAAGAGAGACCCAGTACTTC.

V usage is TRBV6-2 or TRBV6-3 and J usage is TRBJ2-7; 9 nucleotides align to TRBD2. The CDR3 spans 17 residues. Germline trimming cut 8 bases from V and 4 bases from J; bases unmatched to any gene: 18. Germline-derived CDR1 and CDR2 are MNHEY and SVGEGT. The CDR3 DNA reads TGTGCCAGCCAGGCGGCCCGGCTAGCGGGGAAACCATACGAGCAGTACTTC. Amino acids: CASQAARLAGKPYEQYF.

The sample holds many counts of this clonotype. The rearrangement links TRBV7-9 to TRBJ2-4; 12 positions agree with TRBD2. The CDR3 loop spans 13 amino acids. V trimming: 5 bases; J trimming: 15 bases; junction bases outside the gene matches: 8. Per germline, CDR1 SEHNR and CDR2 FQNEAQ (reference sequence). The CDR3 bases are TGTGCCAGCAGCCTCGGACTAGCGGGGCCCCCGTACTTC. It encodes CASSLGLAGPPYF.

V usage is TRBV7-3 and J usage is TRBJ2-5; D is possibly TRBD2 (6 bases). V lost 0 bases, J lost 7 bases, and 18 bases lay in between. CDR1 is SGHTA and CDR2 is FQGTGA in the germline V gene. The CDR3 runs 16 residues. The CDR3 DNA reads TGTGCCAGCAGCTTAACGGGCTACAGCGGGCGTGGGACCCAGTACTTC. Translation gives CASSLTGYSGRGTQYF.

The V call is TRBV6-5, the J call TRBJ2-3; 10 nucleotides agree with TRBD2. The J segment lost 3 bases and the V segment lost 4 bases, leaving 7 bases of the junction unmatched. Germline V lookup: CDR1 MNHEY, CDR2 SVGAGI. The CDR3 sequence is 16 residues long. This chain's CDR3 is CASSSTSGYTTDTQYF. CDR3 DNA: TGTGCCAGCAGTTCGACTAGCGGGTATACTACAGATACGCAGTATTTT.

There are a few counts of this clonotype. CDR3 sequence (DNA): TGCAGTGCTAGAAGGGGGGGCGTCGCTGAAAAACTGTTTTTT. Translation gives CSARRGGVAEKLFF. This rearrangement joins TRBV20-1 to TRBJ1-4; possibly TRBD1 for D (6 bases). CDR1 DFQATT and CDR2 SNEGSKA come from the germline V gene (reference sequence). With 2 bases removed from V and 7 bases from J, the gap between germline ends came to 14 bases. The CDR3 is 14 amino acids.

J is TRBJ1-1 and V is TRBV6-2 or TRBV6-3; D call uncertain. With 4 bases removed from V and 4 bases from J, the gap between germline ends came to 10 bases. CDR1 MNHEY and CDR2 SVGEGT come from the germline V gene. The CDR3 length is 13 residues. CDR3 DNA: TGTGCCAGCAGTTCGGGAGGCATCACTGAAGCTTTCTTT. It specifies CASSSGGITEAFF.

V and J are TRBV20-1 and TRBJ2-1; 14 bases line up with TRBD2. V was clipped by 5 bases and J by 9 bases; unmatched bases: 6. The CDR3 is made up of 14 amino acids. Germline assignment: CDR1 DFQATT and CDR2 SNEGSKA (reference sequence). The CDR3 protein is CSAGGLAGDFEQFF. In DNA, the CDR3 is TGCAGTGCTGGGGGACTAGCGGGGGATTTTGAGCAGTTCTTC.

In this sample, this clonotype turned up a few times. This sequence joins TRBV2 and TRBJ2-5; the D gene could be TRBD1 or TRBD2 (5 bases each). Germline V gives CDR1 SNHLY, CDR2 FYNNEI. The V end lost 4 bases, the J end lost 5 bases, and 14 bases lay between the germline ends. This CDR3 region has 14 residues. CDR3 sequence: CASSGTLKRETQYF. CDR3 DNA: TGTGCCAGCAGTGGGACACTAAAGCGGGAGACCCAGTACTTC.